The rows below give T cell receptor beta chains drawn from one sample of a study of human T cells and chemical hapten exposure. MiXCR, applied by TCRdb to the RACE reads, yields one record per CDR3 protein. The table records roughly 120,000 distinct CDR3 sequences, roughly 13% of them present only once. The specimen comprised whole blood, sampled in connection with sensitization to the hapten diphenylcyclopropenone (DPC). These receptors were taken from a woman aged 18-30 years with alopecia areata. Some clones in this sample may be carry-over from other donors' samples. CDR3s include the opening cysteine and the closing phenylalanine or tryptophan. The order of the fields is V gene, CDR3 length, J gene, CDR3 protein.

>TRBV5-1|13|TRBJ1-1
CASSLAGNLEAFF
>TRBV9|16|TRBJ2-3
CASSPRTGAETDTQYF
>TRBV6-2/TRBV6-3|14|TRBJ2-7
CASSPRTGIYEQYF
>TRBV11-3|15|TRBJ2-1
CASSSDQRGVDEQFF
>TRBV20-1|18|TRBJ1-6
CSAHRGLRDTYVNSPLHF
>TRBV28|14|TRBJ2-4
CASSLQGAKNIQYF
>TRBV6-5|20|TRBJ2-7
CASSYSGTSRGRRSSYEQYF
>TRBV30|14|TRBJ1-6
CAWSVQTDRTPLHF
>TRBV5-1|15|TRBJ2-3
CASSSIPGATDTQYF
>TRBV12-3/TRBV12-4|17|TRBJ1-1
CASSAITGGRGSTEAFF
>TRBV10-3|13|TRBJ1-2
CAISEPTAYGYTF
>TRBV20-1|14|TRBJ2-1
CSARAEQDYTEQFF
>TRBV5-5|18|TRBJ1-2
CASSFYSAGQGAEYGYTF
>TRBV28|17|TRBJ2-4
CASRPGGIRSRRNIQYF
>TRBV12-3/TRBV12-4|12|TRBJ2-7
CASSPLPKEQYF
>TRBV12-3/TRBV12-4|15|TRBJ1-5
CASSSTDRRYQPQHF
>TRBV11-2|15|TRBJ2-2
CASSLSVANTGELFF
>TRBV21-1|14|TRBJ2-5
CASSKDWGSETQYF
>TRBV2|15|TRBJ1-1
CASRESGQMNTEAFF
>TRBV6-1|12|TRBJ1-2
CASSQLMDGYTF
>TRBV6-1|13|TRBJ1-2
CAIARNLNYGYTF
>TRBV6-1|15|TRBJ2-3
CASSVDGSSTDTQYF
>TRBV4-1|16|TRBJ1-2
CASSQVPRGWDYGYTF
>TRBV7-8|13|TRBJ1-1
CASRRTENTEAFF
>TRBV20-1|15|TRBJ2-3
CSAKLAGGSTDTQYF
>TRBV11-2|14|TRBJ1-2
CASSLAGGGYGYTF
>TRBV27|16|TRBJ2-1
CASSLIGTSGRNEQFF
>TRBV12-5|14|TRBJ1-4
CASGLASTNEKLFF
>TRBV3-1|14|TRBJ1-1
CASTRGRMNTEAFF
>TRBV27|14|TRBJ2-3
CASSTLLSTDTQYF
>TRBV20-1|14|TRBJ1-6
CSARDPGPSSPLHF
>TRBV7-9|16|TRBJ1-6
CASSPAGQSYNSPLHF
>TRBV20-1|17|TRBJ2-7
CSASNRSFLSRFYEQYF
>TRBV29-1|12|TRBJ2-2
CSGTANTGELFF
>TRBV6-5|14|TRBJ2-7
CASSSPLQRDEQYF
>TRBV20-1|14|TRBJ1-2
CSASPRDILYGYTF
>TRBV20-1|11|TRBJ2-5
CSAPTRDSTLF